These 11 T cell receptor beta chains were all obtained from the same sample, sequenced in a study of metastatic and nonmetastatic thyroid tumors. With MiXCR, TCRdb reprocessed the PCR reads. This table has about 85,000 clones, less than 10% appearing once. Thyroid surgery was performed in patients who had received no treatment beforehand. The specimen was blood. The receptors originated from a female donor with papillary thyroid cancer or a benign thyroid nodule (not recorded which). Some clones in this sample may be carry-over from other donors' samples.

This clone was detected ten times or more. This chain connects TRBV4-1 to TRBJ2-1; 9 nucleotides agree with TRBD2. V shed 2 bases and J 4 bases; nucleotides not matched to a gene: 6. The CDR3 has 16 amino acids. Per germline, CDR1 MGHRA and CDR2 YSYEKL. The CDR3 spells CASSQHPSGAYNEQFF. The CDR3 DNA reads as TGCGCCAGCAGCCAACATCCTAGCGGGGCTTACAATGAGCAGTTCTTC.

This clone occurred many times. The V gene is TRBV7-9, the J gene TRBJ1-1; D remains ambiguous. The length of the CDR3 is 14 residues. Germline assignment: CDR1 SEHNR and CDR2 FQNEAQ (reference sequence). The ends were cut back, 1 base at V and 0 bases at J, with 6 bases in the middle. The CDR3 DNA sequence: TGTGCCAGCAGCTTAGACAATATGAACACTGAAGCTTTCTTT. Translation: CASSLDNMNTEAFF.

About this clone: Other DNA sequences in this sample translate to the same CDR3. J is TRBJ2-7 and V is TRBV27; perhaps TRBD1 as D (5 bases). This CDR3 spans 14 amino acids. Germline CDR1 and CDR2: MNHEY and SMNVEV (reference sequence). Trimming stripped 2 bases from V and 6 bases from J, with 14 bases between. The DNA for the CDR3 is TGTGCCAGCAGTTTACGGCAGGGTGCGGCCGAGCAGTACTTC. It yields the protein CASSLRQGAAEQYF.

The chain combines TRBV3-1 with TRBJ1-5; 7 bases line up with TRBD1. Germline values: CDR1 LGHDT, CDR2 YNNKEL (reference sequence). CDR3 length equals 18 residues. V dropped 3 bases and J dropped 0; count of bases not matched to a gene: 11. CDR3 in amino acids: CASSQGTVLLSSNQPQHF. DNA of the CDR3: TGTGCCAGCAGCCAGGGGACAGTTCTTCTATCTAGCAATCAGCCCCAGCATTTT.

There are a few counts of this clone. With a much larger clone just one base away, this may be a read error. This sequence joins TRBV20-1 and TRBJ2-2, with D perhaps TRBD2 (7 bases). Trimming removed 0 bases from V and 6 bases from J, with 20 bases in between. Germline V lookup: CDR1 DFQATT, CDR2 SNEGSKA (reference sequence). The CDR3 spans 17 residues. CDR3 sequence reads: CSARDVNGGQRAGELFF. The CDR3 bases are TGCAGTGCTAGAGACGTCAACGGGGGGCAAAGGGCCGGGGAGCTGTTTTTT.

This clone has just a few counts. This chain connects TRBV19 to TRBJ2-5, with 10 bases aligning to TRBD1. The CDR3 contains 16 residues. Germline CDR1 LNHDA, CDR2 SQIVND (reference sequence). With 3 bases clipped from V and 0 bases from J, the junction kept 4 bases outside the gene matches. The CDR3 loop reads CASSIWGTGDQETQYF. CDR3 sequence (DNA): TGTGCCAGTAGTATCTGGGGGACAGGGGACCAAGAGACCCAGTACTTC.

In its sample, this clone was seen a few times. This sequence joins TRBV19 and TRBJ2-7; 9 bases align to TRBD2. The CDR3 length is 16 residues. The germline V gene encodes CDR1 LNHDA and CDR2 SQIVND (reference sequence). Germline trimming cut 5 bases from V and 0 bases from J; bases unmatched to any gene: 8. The CDR3 spells CASSPRAGGDSYEQYF. Written as DNA, the CDR3 is TGTGCCAGTAGTCCTAGAGCGGGGGGTGACTCCTACGAGCAGTACTTC.

The gene calls are TRBV27 and TRBJ1-2; 7 nucleotides match TRBD1. CDR1 MNHEY and CDR2 SMNVEV come from the germline V gene (reference sequence). The CDR3 runs 14 residues. Unmatched junction bases numbered 4, after V lost 3 bases and J lost 3 bases. CDR3 DNA sequence: TGTGCCAGCAGTTTGGGCGGACAGGACTATGGCTACACCTTC. Translating it yields CASSLGGQDYGYTF.

This clone turned up a few times. This sequence may be a read error, since a much larger clone differs from it by one base. The genes are TRBV25-1 and TRBJ2-1; possible D gene TRBD1, 7 bases. Germline CDR1 reads MGHDK; CDR2 reads SYGVNS. The V end lost 3 bases, the J end lost 3 bases, and 9 bases lay between the germline ends. The CDR3 totals 14 residues. The CDR3 sequence is CASSEQGGYNEQFF. DNA for the CDR3: TGTGCCAGCAGTGAGCAGGGGGGCTACAATGAGCAGTTCTTC.

The sample holds many counts of this clone. The chain carries TRBV6-1 and TRBJ1-5; no reliable D call. This CDR3 is 14 amino acids long. Trimming shortened V by 5 bases and J by 8 bases, and 16 bases separated the two germline ends. Looked up from germline, CDR1 is MNHNS and CDR2 is SASEGT. CDR3 residues: CASSSRSSTEPQHF. CDR3 DNA: TGTGCCAGCAGTTCCCGATCCTCAACAGAGCCCCAGCATTTT.

This clone was seen at least ten times. V is TRBV6-1 and J is TRBJ2-7; possible D gene TRBD2, 6 bases. CDR1 and CDR2 (germline): MNHNS, SASEGT. Trimming shortened V by 2 bases and J by 1 base, and 12 bases separated the two germline ends. This CDR3 spans 15 amino acids. Here the CDR3 reads CASSEQGAGSYEQYF. The CDR3 DNA reads as TGTGCCAGCAGTGAACAGGGTGCGGGGTCCTACGAGCAGTACTTC.